The TCR beta chain under discussion was sequenced for a study of blood T cell repertoires in COVID-19. Background on the study: COVID-19 samples from acute and convalescent phases originated in the United States, Italy and Spain.

Germline V gene lookup returns CDR1 SGHTA and CDR2 FQGTGA. V shed 5 bases and J 7 bases; nucleotides not matched to a gene: 4. The CDR3 contains 15 residues. The method was immunoSEQ multiplex PCR; TCRdb's version includes in-frame clones alone and lacks a portion of them. The repertoire holds approximately 470,000 clones, with approximately 85% as singletons. This clone occurred a few times. This TCR was recovered from a human donor in a cohort sampled during active COVID-19. The sequenced sample consisted of peripheral blood. The J gene is TRBJ2-1, the V gene TRBV7-3; 14 bases agree with TRBD2. The CDR3 is CASSMTSGRGNEQFF. For the CDR3, the DNA is TGTGCCAGCAGCATGACTAGCGGGAGGGGAAATGAGCAGTTCTTC.